Shown below are 25 T cell receptor beta chains from a single sample sequenced in a study of T cell responses to AZD1222 COVID-19 vaccine. TCRdb's copy holds only in-frame clones and misses some; the assay was immunoSEQ multiplex PCR. Of some 120,000 clones in the sample, 89% were seen once. The sample in question was peripheral blood, obtained on day 0 of AZD1222 vaccination. The receptors were gathered from an adult in good health.

The chain recombines TRBV30 with TRBJ1-2, with a possible D match to TRBD1 (5 bases). The V gene lost 0 bases and the J gene lost 7 bases, with 18 bases spanning the gap. The CDR3 is 15 residues long. CDR1 and CDR2 (germline): GTSNPN, SVGIG (reference sequence). Here the CDR3 reads CAWSVPGATPFGYTF. Written as DNA, the CDR3 is TGTGCCTGGAGTGTACCCGGGGCCACCCCCTTTGGCTACACCTTC.

The chain couples TRBV5-1 to TRBJ2-3; D unclear. The germline V gene encodes CDR1 SGHRS and CDR2 YFSETQ. V dropped 1 base and J dropped 0 bases, with 3 bases sitting between them. The CDR3 is 13 residues long. The CDR3 sequence: CASSLQSTDTQYF. CDR3 coding DNA: TGCGCCAGCAGCTTGCAGAGCACAGATACGCAGTATTTT. Complete variable domain (other parts from reference TRBV5-1 and TRBJ2-3): KAGVTQTPRYLIKTRGQQVTLSCSPISGHRSVSWYQQTPGQGLQFLFEYFSETQRNKGNFPGRFSGRQFSNSRSEMNVSTLELGDSALYLCASSLQSTDTQYFGPGTRLTVL.

J is TRBJ2-3 and V is TRBV5-1, with 13 bases fitting TRBD2. Germline V gene data show CDR1 as SGHRS and CDR2 as YFSETQ. This CDR3 contains 17 residues. V dropped 3 bases and J dropped 4; count of bases not matched to a gene: 8. CDR3 bases: TGCGCCAGCAGCTCGGGGACTAGCGGGGAAGGATCAGATACGCAGTATTTT. It yields the protein CASSSGTSGEGSDTQYF.

CDR3 in DNA: TGTGCCAGCAGTGATCTGGCTAGCGGACCCTACGAGCAGTACTTC. This codes for CASSDLASGPYEQYF. The chain recombines TRBV2 with TRBJ2-7, with TRBD2 identical over 7 bases. The trim removed 3 bases at V and 2 bases at J, leaving 7 bases unmatched. This CDR3 contains 15 residues. CDR1 and CDR2 from the germline V gene are SNHLY and FYNNEI.

The J gene is TRBJ2-5, the V gene TRBV11-2; 10 bases are shared with TRBD2. Germline V CDR1 and CDR2: SGHAT, FQNNGV. This CDR3 is 14 amino acids long. V was clipped by 5 bases and J by 5 bases; unmatched bases: 5. CDR3 DNA: TGTGCCAGCAGCGCGGGACTAGCGAAGGAGACCCAGTACTTC. Its protein is CASSAGLAKETQYF.

The chain has TRBV28 and TRBJ2-7; 8 bases map to TRBD1. The J segment lost 6 bases and the V segment lost 6 bases, leaving 10 bases of the junction unmatched. This CDR3 is 14 amino acids long. Germline V gives CDR1 MDHEN, CDR2 SYDVKM. CDR3 sequence reads: CASRYGQGTSEQYF. DNA of the CDR3: TGTGCCAGCAGATATGGACAGGGCACCTCCGAGCAGTACTTC.

The rearrangement uses TRBV5-1 and TRBJ2-5; D uncertain. Trimming took off 4 bases at V and 1 base at J, with 2 bases between the two ends. Germline CDR1 is SGHRS and CDR2 is YFSETQ. This CDR3 spans 11 amino acids. The CDR3 DNA reads as TGCGCCAGCAGCACCCAAGAGACCCAGTACTTC. Amino acid sequence: CASSTQETQYF.

The chain has TRBV19 and TRBJ1-1, with D maybe TRBD1 (5 bases). The V gene lost 5 bases and the J gene lost 2 bases, with 12 bases spanning the gap. The CDR3 totals 14 residues. Germline V gives CDR1 LNHDA, CDR2 SQIVND (reference sequence). The CDR3 nucleotides are TGTGCCAGTAGTTATCGGGGGACTAACACTGAAGCTTTCTTT. It is translated as CASSYRGTNTEAFF.

The CDR3 spells CASSWTGGRTEAFF. CDR3 sequence (DNA): TGTGCCAGCAGTTGGACAGGGGGCAGGACTGAAGCTTTCTTT. This chain links TRBV28 with TRBJ1-1; 11 nucleotides align to TRBD1. This CDR3 has 14 residues. The V segment lost 4 bases and the J segment 5 bases; nucleotides outside the gene matches: 3. The germline gives CDR1 MDHEN, CDR2 SYDVKM. Full variable domain (missing parts from reference TRBV28 and TRBJ1-1): DVKVTQSSRYLVKRTGEKVFLECVQDMDHENMFWYRQDPGLGLRLIYFSYDVKMKEKGDIPEGYSVSREKKERFSLILESASTNQTSMYLCASSWTGGRTEAFFGQGTRLTVV.

The chain's CDR3 is CASSLSTDTQYF. The CDR3 DNA reads as TGCGCCAGCAGTCTCAGCACAGATACGCAGTATTTT. The chain has TRBV5-1 and TRBJ2-3; no definite D call. V was cut by 5 bases and J by 0 bases, with 4 bases left in between. Germline CDR1 SGHRS, CDR2 YFSETQ. The CDR3 is 12 residues long.

This chain links TRBV4-2 with TRBJ1-2, with TRBD1 matching over 8 bases. This CDR3 has 17 residues. J was trimmed by 3 bases and V by 3 bases; bases with no gene match: 12. Germline lookup yields CDR1 LGHNA and CDR2 YNFKEQ. CDR3 residues: CASSHLDIGQGHYGYTF. The CDR3 DNA is TGTGCCAGCAGCCACCTAGATATCGGACAGGGCCACTATGGCTACACCTTC.

The V call is TRBV30, the J call TRBJ2-1; possible D gene TRBD2, 5 bases. Trimming stripped 1 base from V and 7 bases from J, with 8 bases between. The germline CDR1 and CDR2 sequences are GTSNPN and SVGIG (reference sequence). The CDR3 consists of 12 residues. CDR3 coding DNA: TGTGCCTGGAGTGACACTAGGAATGAGCAGTTCTTC. Translating gives CAWSDTRNEQFF. The complete variable domain, with remaining parts taken from reference TRBV30 and TRBJ2-1, reads SQTIHQWPATLVQPVGSPLSLECTVEGTSNPNLYWYRQAAGRGLQLLFYSVGIGQISSEVPQNLSASRPQDRQFILSSKKLLLSDSGFYLCAWSDTRNEQFFGPGTRLTVL.

The J gene is TRBJ2-5, the V gene TRBV7-9; D is undetermined. V lost 3 bases and J 5 bases, leaving 10 bases between the germline ends. CDR1 and CDR2 from the germline V gene are SEHNR and FQNEAQ (reference sequence). The CDR3 is 13 residues long. The CDR3 spells CASSFPVEETQYF. In DNA form, the CDR3 reads TGTGCCAGCAGCTTCCCCGTTGAGGAGACCCAGTACTTC.

V is TRBV7-9 and J is TRBJ2-5; D perhaps matches TRBD2 (5 bases). The CDR3 extends over 16 amino acids. Germline loops: CDR1 SEHNR, CDR2 FQNEAQ (reference sequence). Trimming pared 2 bases from V and 9 bases from J, leaving 22 bases between. CDR3: CASSLWLTPDMEAQYF. CDR3 DNA sequence: TGTGCCAGCAGCTTATGGTTGACTCCCGACATGGAGGCCCAGTACTTC. The variable domain in full, with the rest retrieved from reference TRBV7-9 and TRBJ2-5, is DTGVSQNPRHKITKRGQNVTFRCDPISEHNRLYWYRQTLGQGPEFLTYFQNEAQLEKSRLLSDRFSAERPKGSFSTLEIQRTEQGDSAMYLCASSLWLTPDMEAQYFGPGTRLLVL.

This clone was seen a handful of times. CDR3 nucleotides: TGTGCCAGCAGCTTACTTTCTGCCTACGAGCAGTACTTC. Translating gives CASSLLSAYEQYF. The chain uses TRBV11-2 and TRBJ2-7; D is ambiguous. Germline V gives CDR1 SGHAT, CDR2 FQNNGV. The CDR3 length is 13 residues. Trimming removed 2 bases at V and 2 bases at J, with 7 bases between.

The chain's CDR3 is CASKRANEKLFF. The CDR3 nucleotides are TGTGCCAGCAAACGGGCTAATGAAAAACTGTTTTTT. The gene calls are TRBV2 and TRBJ1-4; D gene ambiguous. The ends were cut back, 7 bases at V and 3 bases at J, with 6 bases in the middle. This CDR3 comprises 12 residues. Per the germline V gene, CDR1 is SNHLY and CDR2 is FYNNEI.

In DNA, the CDR3 is TGCGCCAGCGGGGCCTTGGACGGGACCCGAGCCTACACCTTC. This gives the protein CASGALDGTRAYTF. The V gene is TRBV5-1, the J gene TRBJ1-2; TRBD1 might be the D (5 bases). Trimming removed 7 bases from V and 10 bases from J, with 23 bases in between. Germline CDR1 SGHRS, CDR2 YFSETQ. The CDR3 is 14 amino acids.

The genes are TRBV6-5 and TRBJ1-1, with D uncertain. This CDR3 spans 13 amino acids. Between the trimmed V and J ends, which lost 6 bases and 3 bases, there was a span of 11 bases. Germline assignment: CDR1 MNHEY and CDR2 SVGAGI. The CDR3 DNA reads as TGTGCCAGCAGCCCGATTCAGGACACTGAAGCTTTCTTT. This sequence encodes CASSPIQDTEAFF.

V and J are TRBV7-9 and TRBJ1-1; D remains ambiguous. The V end was cut by 1 base, the J end by 5 bases, with 14 bases between. This CDR3 has 15 residues. CDR1 and CDR2 from the germline V gene are SEHNR and FQNEAQ (reference sequence). The CDR3 loop reads CASSLEGVPYTEAFF. CDR3 in DNA: TGTGCCAGCAGCTTAGAAGGAGTTCCATATACTGAAGCTTTCTTT.

The chain carries TRBV18 and TRBJ1-1; no clear D gene. This CDR3 spans 14 amino acids. Germline CDR1 and CDR2: KGHSH and LQKENI. V was clipped by 3 bases and J by 2 bases, with 10 bases between them. CDR3 in DNA: TGTGCCAGCTCACCCGGAAAAGGAAACACTGAAGCTTTCTTT. The encoded protein is CASSPGKGNTEAFF.

The V and J genes are TRBV15 and TRBJ2-7, with TRBD1 as a possible D gene (5 bases). V lost 2 bases to trimming and J lost 5 bases, with 10 bases between them. The CDR3 runs 13 residues. Germline V gives CDR1 LNHNV, CDR2 YYDKDF (reference sequence). The CDR3 nucleotides read TGTGCCACCAGCAGAAGGACACTGGACGAGCAGTACTTC. Protein sequence: CATSRRTLDEQYF.

The V gene is TRBV2, the J gene TRBJ1-1; D is undetermined. V dropped 2 bases and J dropped 6 bases, with 7 bases sitting between them. Germline V lookup: CDR1 SNHLY, CDR2 FYNNEI. The CDR3 has 12 residues. The DNA for the CDR3 is TGTGCCAGCAGTGAAAGCACAGCTGAAGCTTTCTTT. It encodes CASSESTAEAFF.

This clone was picked up one time. The CDR3 sequence is CASSYSRGNSGNTIYF. For the CDR3, the DNA is TGTGCCAGCAGTTACTCGAGGGGCAACTCTGGAAACACCATATATTTT. This chain links TRBV6-5 with TRBJ1-3; maybe TRBD1 (5 bases). Trimming removed 0 bases from V and 0 bases from J, with 9 bases in between. In germline, CDR1 is MNHEY, CDR2 SVGAGI. The CDR3 runs to 16 residues.

This chain connects TRBV7-2 to TRBJ2-1; the match to TRBD2 covers 10 bases. CDR1 SGHTA and CDR2 FQGNSA come from the germline V gene. V gave up 1 base and J gave up 6 bases; unmatched junction bases: 3. The CDR3 spans 15 residues. In DNA, the CDR3 is TGTGCCAGCAGCTTAGGTAGACTAGCGGGCAATGAGCAGTTCTTC. Encoded protein: CASSLGRLAGNEQFF.

The chain joins TRBV20-1 to TRBJ2-5; D unresolved. The CDR3 covers 10 residues. In germline, CDR1 is DFQATT, CDR2 SNEGSKA (reference sequence). The V end was cut by 5 bases, the J end by 5 bases, with 6 bases between. The CDR3: CSALGETQYF. The CDR3 bases are TGCAGTGCTTTGGGTGAGACCCAGTACTTC.